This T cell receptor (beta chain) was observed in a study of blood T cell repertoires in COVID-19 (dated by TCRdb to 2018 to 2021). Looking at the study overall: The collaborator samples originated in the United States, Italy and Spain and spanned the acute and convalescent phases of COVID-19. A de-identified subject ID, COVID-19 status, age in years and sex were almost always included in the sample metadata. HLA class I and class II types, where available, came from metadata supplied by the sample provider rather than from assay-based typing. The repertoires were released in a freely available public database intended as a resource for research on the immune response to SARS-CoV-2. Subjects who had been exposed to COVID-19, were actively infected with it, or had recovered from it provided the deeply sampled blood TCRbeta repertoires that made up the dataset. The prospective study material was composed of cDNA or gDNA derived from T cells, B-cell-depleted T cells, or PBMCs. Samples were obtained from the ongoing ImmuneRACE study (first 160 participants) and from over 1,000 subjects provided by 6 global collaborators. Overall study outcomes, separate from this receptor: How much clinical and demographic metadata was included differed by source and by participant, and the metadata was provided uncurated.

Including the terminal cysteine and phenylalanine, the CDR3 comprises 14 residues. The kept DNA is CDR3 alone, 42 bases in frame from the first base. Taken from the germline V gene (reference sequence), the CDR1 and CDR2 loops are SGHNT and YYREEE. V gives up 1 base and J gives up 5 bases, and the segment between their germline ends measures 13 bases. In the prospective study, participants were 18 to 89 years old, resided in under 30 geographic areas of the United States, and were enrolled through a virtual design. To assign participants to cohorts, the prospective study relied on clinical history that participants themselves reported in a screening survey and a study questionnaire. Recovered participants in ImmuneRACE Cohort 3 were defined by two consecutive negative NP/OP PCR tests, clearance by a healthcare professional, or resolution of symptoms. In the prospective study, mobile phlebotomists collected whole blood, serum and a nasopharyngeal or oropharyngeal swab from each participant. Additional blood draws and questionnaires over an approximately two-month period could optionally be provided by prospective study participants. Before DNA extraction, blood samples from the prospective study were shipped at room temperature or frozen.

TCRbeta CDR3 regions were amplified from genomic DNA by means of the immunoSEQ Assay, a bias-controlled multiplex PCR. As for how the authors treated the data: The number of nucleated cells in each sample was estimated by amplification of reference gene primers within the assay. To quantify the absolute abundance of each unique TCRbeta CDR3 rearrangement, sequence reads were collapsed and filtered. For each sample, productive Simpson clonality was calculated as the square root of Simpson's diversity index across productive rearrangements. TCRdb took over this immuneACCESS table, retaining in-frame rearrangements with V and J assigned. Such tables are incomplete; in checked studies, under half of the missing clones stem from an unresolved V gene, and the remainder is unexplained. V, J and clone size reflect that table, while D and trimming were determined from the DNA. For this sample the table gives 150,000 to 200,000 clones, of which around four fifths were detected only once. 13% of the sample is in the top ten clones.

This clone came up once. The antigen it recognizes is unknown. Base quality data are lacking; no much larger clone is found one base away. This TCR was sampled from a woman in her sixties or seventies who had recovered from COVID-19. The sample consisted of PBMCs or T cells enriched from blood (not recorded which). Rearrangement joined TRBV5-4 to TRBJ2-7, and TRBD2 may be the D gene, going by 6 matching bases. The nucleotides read TGTGCCAGCAGCTTGTACGGAGGGCTCGACGAGCAGTACTTC. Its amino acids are CASSLYGGLDEQYF.